One and the same sample provided the 29 T cell receptor beta chains below, sequenced in a study of T cell responses to AZD1222 COVID-19 vaccine. The method was immunoSEQ multiplex PCR; TCRdb's version includes in-frame clones alone and lacks a portion of them. The sample shows 60,000 to 85,000 clones, around 87% of them seen only once. The source was peripheral blood, collected 28 days after the second AZD1222 dose. The receptors stem from an adult who received the AZD1222 COVID-19 vaccine.

This clone was counted once. This sequence joins TRBV11-2 and TRBJ1-3, with 7 bases lining up with TRBD1. This CDR3 contains 15 residues. Germline V CDR1 and CDR2: SGHAT, FQNNGV. V shed 3 bases and J 4 bases; nucleotides not matched to a gene: 6. CDR3 region: CASSFGTARGNTIYF. CDR3 nucleotide sequence: TGTGCCAGCAGCTTTGGGACAGCGAGAGGAAACACCATATATTTT.

The genes are TRBV9 and TRBJ1-2, with D possibly being TRBD1 (5 bases). V lost 4 bases and J 3 bases, leaving 16 bases between the germline ends. Looked up from germline, CDR1 is SGDLS and CDR2 is YYNGEE. There are 15 residues in the CDR3. The chain's CDR3 is CASSTQLRGDYGYTF. In nucleotides, the CDR3 is TGTGCCAGCAGCACCCAGTTGAGGGGCGACTATGGCTACACCTTC.

The chain employs TRBV7-2 and TRBJ2-1, with D unclear. Trimming pared 0 bases from V and 1 base from J, leaving 4 bases between. The CDR3 extends over 14 amino acids. The germline V gene has CDR1 SGHTA and CDR2 FQGNSA. CDR3 DNA sequence: TGTGCCAGCAGCTTAGCGGGATCCTACAATGAGCAGTTCTTC. Its protein product is CASSLAGSYNEQFF.

V usage is TRBV18 and J usage is TRBJ2-3; 7 positions match TRBD1. This CDR3 has 13 residues. V shed 0 bases and J 6 bases; nucleotides not matched to a gene: 0. From germline, CDR1 is KGHSH and CDR2 LQKENI. This chain's CDR3 is CASSPPGQDTQYF. The CDR3 DNA reads TGTGCCAGCTCACCACCGGGACAGGATACGCAGTATTTT.

V is TRBV2 and J is TRBJ2-1; D is perhaps TRBD1 (5 bases). Germline V lookup: CDR1 SNHLY, CDR2 FYNNEI. The CDR3 length is 15 residues. With 3 bases removed from V and 2 bases from J, the gap between germline ends came to 11 bases. The CDR3 DNA reads as TGTGCCAGCAGTGATCTACAGGCAGCCTACAATGAGCAGTTCTTC. Amino acid sequence: CASSDLQAAYNEQFF. Filled out from reference TRBV2 and TRBJ2-1, the complete variable domain reads EPEVTQTPSHQVTQMGQEVILRCVPISNHLYFYWYRQILGQKVEFLVSFYNNEISEKSEIFDDQFSVERPDGSNFTLKIRSTKLEDSAMYFCASSDLQAAYNEQFFGPGTRLTVL.

The J gene is TRBJ2-7, the V gene TRBV30, with D uncertain. The V end was cut by 2 bases, the J end by 5 bases, with 7 bases between. This CDR3 is built from 11 residues. Germline V gene lookup returns CDR1 GTSNPN and CDR2 SVGIG (reference sequence). CDR3 loop: CAWSYGDEQYF. The CDR3 region has the DNA TGTGCCTGGAGTTATGGGGACGAGCAGTACTTC.

A single count supports this clone. The chain has TRBV7-8 and TRBJ2-7, with no clear D. V was pared by 0 bases and J by 7 bases, with 7 bases between. CDR1 and CDR2 (germline): SGHVS, FQNEAQ. The CDR3 extends over 12 amino acids. CDR3: CASSLAPGEQYF. The CDR3 nucleotides read TGTGCCAGCAGCTTAGCGCCCGGGGAGCAGTACTTC.

The V gene is TRBV18, the J gene TRBJ1-5; 7 bases are a match to TRBD1. Germline V gives CDR1 KGHSH, CDR2 LQKENI. This CDR3 region has 15 residues. Trimming at V came to 3 bases and at J to 4 bases, leaving 6 bases not matched to a gene. CDR3 sequence: CASSPGQEPNQPQHF. Written as DNA, the CDR3 is TGTGCCAGCTCACCTGGACAGGAGCCTAATCAGCCCCAGCATTTT.

This chain links TRBV2 with TRBJ2-5; D gene unclear. Germline V gene data show CDR1 as SNHLY and CDR2 as FYNNEI. The CDR3 spans 17 residues. V lost 1 base to trimming and J lost 5 bases, with 20 bases between them. CDR3 DNA sequence: TGTGCCAGCAGTGAAGGCCCCGTTGGATCGACTCGGGAGACCCAGTACTTC. Protein sequence: CASSEGPVGSTRETQYF.

V is TRBV11-1 and J is TRBJ1-6; D unclear. The CDR3 is 16 residues long. V shed 3 bases and J shed 1 base, with 10 bases lying between them. Germline V CDR1 and CDR2: SGHAT, FQDESV (reference sequence). CDR3 sequence (DNA): TGTGCCAGCAGCTTTTTAGGAGAATCCTATAATTCACCCCTCCACTTT. It codes for CASSFLGESYNSPLHF.

The chain links TRBV7-2 to TRBJ1-2; a possible D gene is TRBD1 (5 bases). Germline values: CDR1 SGHTA, CDR2 FQGNSA. Trimming left V 5 bases short and J 1 base short, with 8 bases between. The CDR3 totals 13 residues. Written as DNA, the CDR3 is TGTGCCAGCAGCCACGACAGTAACTATGGCTACACCTTC. Residues: CASSHDSNYGYTF.

V gene TRBV7-2 combines with J gene TRBJ1-1; no definite D call. Trimming left V 0 bases short and J 9 bases short, with 8 bases between. The V gene's germline CDR1 is SGHTA and CDR2 FQGNSA. The CDR3 totals 12 residues. The CDR3: CASSLARRQAFF. Here the CDR3 DNA reads TGTGCCAGCAGCTTAGCCAGGCGGCAAGCTTTCTTT.

This clone turned up a few times. V is TRBV24-1 and J is TRBJ1-2, with 12 positions matching TRBD1. This CDR3 region has 14 residues. The germline gives CDR1 KGHDR, CDR2 SFDVKD. The ends lost 10 bases at V and 6 bases at J; junction bases unmatched: 8. DNA for the CDR3: TGTGCCACTCCTGGGACAGGGGGCTTGAATGGCTACACCTTC. Translated, it gives CATPGTGGLNGYTF.

The V and J genes are TRBV12-3 or TRBV12-4 and TRBJ2-1; unclear D gene. The CDR3 is 12 residues long. Between the trimmed V and J ends, which lost 4 bases and 6 bases, there was a span of 7 bases. As DNA, the CDR3 is TGTGCCAGCAGTTCATACAGCAATGAGCAGTTCTTC. Residues: CASSSYSNEQFF.

Only one count was recorded for this clone. The chain carries TRBV5-8 and TRBJ2-3; no clear D. This CDR3 region has 12 residues. CDR1 is SGHTS, CDR2 YDEGEE, per germline. Trimming left V 4 bases short and J 7 bases short, with 10 bases between. The CDR3, as DNA: TGTGCCAGCAGCCAAATAAGGAATACGCAGTATTTT. This encodes CASSQIRNTQYF.

This clone was observed a handful of times. The chain has TRBV5-5 and TRBJ1-2; no clear D gene. The V end was cut by 1 base, the J end by 3 bases, with 13 bases between. Germline V gene data show CDR1 as SGHKS and CDR2 as YYEKEE (reference sequence). This CDR3 has 15 amino acids. In DNA form, the CDR3 reads TGTGCCAGCAGCTTGATCCCCGGGGATGACTATGGCTACACCTTC. This sequence encodes CASSLIPGDDYGYTF.

J is TRBJ1-2 and V is TRBV3-1 (or the pseudogene TRBV3-2); D remains unclear. V lost 4 bases, J lost 7 bases, and 13 bases lay in between. The CDR3 consists of 13 residues. CDR1 is LGHDT and CDR2 is YNNKEL in the germline V gene (reference sequence). CDR3 sequence reads: CASSPAGSAGYTF. The DNA of the CDR3 is TGTGCCAGCAGCCCTGCTGGGAGTGCTGGCTACACCTTC.

The gene calls are TRBV7-2 and TRBJ1-2; D remains ambiguous. The V gene lost 5 bases and the J gene lost 8 bases, with 27 bases spanning the gap. This CDR3 region has 17 residues. Germline loops: CDR1 SGHTA, CDR2 FQGNSA. The CDR3 sequence is CASSHSPHRRPSGGYTF. The CDR3 DNA is TGTGCCAGCAGCCACTCCCCCCACCGGAGGCCGTCAGGAGGCTACACCTTC.

The chain links TRBV27 to TRBJ2-3; 10 bases fit TRBD2. Germline V gene lookup returns CDR1 MNHEY and CDR2 SMNVEV (reference sequence). Trimming at V came to 5 bases and at J to 3 bases, leaving 8 bases not matched to a gene. CDR3 length: 16 amino acids. The CDR3 DNA reads as TGTGCCAGCAGTAGACAGCGGGGGGGTTTAACAGATACGCAGTATTTT. Encoded protein: CASSRQRGGLTDTQYF.

J is TRBJ1-6 and V is TRBV7-9; no definite D call. Between the trimmed V and J ends, which lost 2 bases and 2 bases, there was a span of 13 bases. The CDR3 length is 17 residues. CDR1 is SEHNR, CDR2 FQNEAQ, per germline (reference sequence). CDR3 loop: CASSLSAAGAYNSPLHF. The CDR3 DNA is TGTGCCAGCAGCTTATCGGCGGCAGGCGCCTATAATTCACCCCTCCACTTT.

The rearrangement links TRBV30 to TRBJ1-4, with D tentatively TRBD1 (6 bases). CDR3 length equals 13 residues. Germline V gene sequence: CDR1 GTSNPN, CDR2 SVGIG (reference sequence). V lost 4 bases to trimming and J lost 6 bases, with 12 bases between them. CDR3 DNA sequence: TGTGCCTGGATCGGCAGGGGATATGAAAAACTGTTTTTT. Translated: CAWIGRGYEKLFF.

This chain links TRBV4-2 with TRBJ1-2; D is ambiguous. The germline V gene encodes CDR1 LGHNA and CDR2 YNFKEQ. The ends were cut back, 1 base at V and 2 bases at J, with 5 bases in the middle. This CDR3 has 13 amino acids. CDR3 sequence reads: CASSQVGNYGYTF. The CDR3 region has the DNA TGTGCCAGCAGCCAAGTGGGGAACTATGGCTACACCTTC.

CDR3 loop: CASSMGRPEPNSPLHF. DNA of the CDR3: TGTGCCAGTAGTATGGGACGGCCGGAACCCAATTCACCCCTCCACTTT. The V gene is TRBV19, the J gene TRBJ1-6, with D perhaps TRBD1 (5 bases). This CDR3 contains 16 residues. With 3 bases removed from V and 7 bases from J, the gap between germline ends came to 16 bases. CDR1 is LNHDA and CDR2 is SQIVND in the germline V gene (reference sequence).

This chain joins TRBV2 and TRBJ1-3; TRBD1 matches at 8 bases. The V segment lost 2 bases and the J segment 8 bases; nucleotides outside the gene matches: 8. The CDR3 runs 15 residues. Per germline, CDR1 SNHLY and CDR2 FYNNEI. CDR3 bases: TGTGCCAGCAGTGAACGAGGACAGGGTCCGGACACCATATATTTT. Residues: CASSERGQGPDTIYF.

The chain couples TRBV12-3 or TRBV12-4 to TRBJ1-5; TRBD1 matches at 10 bases. The CDR3 loop spans 13 amino acids. The V gene end was trimmed by 8 bases and the J gene end by 7 bases; junction bases not matched to a gene: 5. The CDR3 sequence: CASRQGAGQPQHF. The CDR3 DNA sequence: TGTGCCAGCCGACAGGGGGCTGGGCAGCCCCAGCATTTT.

V and J are TRBV13 and TRBJ2-7; D uncertain. The V gene lost 2 bases and the J gene lost 3 bases, with 8 bases spanning the gap. Germline CDR1 reads PRHDT; CDR2 reads FYEKMQ (reference sequence). The CDR3 totals 13 residues. CDR3 sequence reads: CASSLRRYYEQYF. The DNA for the CDR3 is TGTGCCAGCAGCTTACGGCGGTACTACGAGCAGTACTTC.

The V and J genes are TRBV7-8 and TRBJ2-1, with D possibly called TRBD1 or TRBD2 (6 bases each). The CDR3 sequence is 13 residues long. Germline loops: CDR1 SGHVS, CDR2 FQNEAQ. Trimming took off 1 base at V and 9 bases at J, with 10 bases between the two ends. CDR3 sequence reads: CASSLGGAGEQFF. The CDR3 coding sequence is TGTGCCAGCAGCTTAGGGGGGGCTGGTGAGCAGTTCTTC.

To note about this clone: One end of the junction varies from germline; a read error may be responsible. The chain is built from TRBV7-7 and TRBJ2-2; TRBD1 might be the D (6 bases). Germline CDR1 reads SSHAT; CDR2 reads FNYEAQ (reference sequence). The length of the CDR3 is 16 residues. The CDR3 DNA reads as TGTGCTAGCAGCCTCAGTAAGGGGGAACTCACCGGGGAGCTGTTTTTT. Amino acid sequence: CASSLSKGELTGELFF.

This clone has only one observation. This sequence joins TRBV2 and TRBJ2-2; D possibly corresponds to TRBD1 (5 bases). Germline V lookup: CDR1 SNHLY, CDR2 FYNNEI. The CDR3 is 17 amino acids. The V end lost 3 bases, the J end lost 4 bases, and 18 bases lay between the germline ends. The CDR3 coding sequence is TGTGCCAGCAGTGACTTTGTAACAGGAGACTCCACCGGGGAGCTGTTTTTT. Residues: CASSDFVTGDSTGELFF.